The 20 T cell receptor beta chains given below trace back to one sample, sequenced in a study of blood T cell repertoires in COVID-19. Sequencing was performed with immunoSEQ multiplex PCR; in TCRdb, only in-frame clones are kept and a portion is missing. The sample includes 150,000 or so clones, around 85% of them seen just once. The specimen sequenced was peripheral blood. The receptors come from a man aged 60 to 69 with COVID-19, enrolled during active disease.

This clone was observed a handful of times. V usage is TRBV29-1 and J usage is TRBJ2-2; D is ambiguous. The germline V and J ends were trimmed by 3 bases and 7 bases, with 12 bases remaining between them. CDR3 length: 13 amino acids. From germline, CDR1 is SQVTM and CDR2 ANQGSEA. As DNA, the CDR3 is TGCAGCGTTGAGCCTAACTCCGGCGGGGAGCTGTTTTTT. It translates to CSVEPNSGGELFF.

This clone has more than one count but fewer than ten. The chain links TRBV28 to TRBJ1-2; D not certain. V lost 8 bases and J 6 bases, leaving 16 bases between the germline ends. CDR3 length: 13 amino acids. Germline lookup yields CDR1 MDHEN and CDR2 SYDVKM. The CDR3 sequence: CASVTTSIHGYTF. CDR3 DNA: TGTGCCAGCGTGACTACGTCTATTCATGGCTACACCTTC.

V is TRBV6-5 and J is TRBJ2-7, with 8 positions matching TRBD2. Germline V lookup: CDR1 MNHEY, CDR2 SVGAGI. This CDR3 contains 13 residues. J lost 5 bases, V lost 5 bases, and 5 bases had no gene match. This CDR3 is CASSRLAFNEQYF. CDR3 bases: TGTGCCAGCAGTAGACTAGCGTTCAACGAGCAGTACTTC.

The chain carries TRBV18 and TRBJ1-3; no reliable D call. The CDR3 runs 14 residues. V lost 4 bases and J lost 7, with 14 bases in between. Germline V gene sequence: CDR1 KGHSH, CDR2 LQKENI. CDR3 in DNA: TGTGCCAGCTCACAGACTTTGTTGGAGAACACCATATATTTT. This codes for CASSQTLLENTIYF.

CDR3 bases: TGTGCCAGCAGCCCGGGGACAGGGGCTAACTATGGCTACACCTTC. Amino acid sequence: CASSPGTGANYGYTF. The chain is built from TRBV5-4 and TRBJ1-2; 10 positions agree with TRBD1. The junction had 3 bases not matched to a gene; V was cut back by 4 bases and J by 0 bases. CDR1 and CDR2 (germline): SGHNT, YYREEE (reference sequence). The CDR3 runs 15 residues.

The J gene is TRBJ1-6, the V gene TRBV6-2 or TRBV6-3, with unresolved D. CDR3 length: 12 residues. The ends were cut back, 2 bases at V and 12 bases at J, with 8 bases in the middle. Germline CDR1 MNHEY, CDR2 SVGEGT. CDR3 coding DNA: TGTGCCAGCAGTTACAGTGCGAGACCCCTCCACTTT. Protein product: CASSYSARPLHF.

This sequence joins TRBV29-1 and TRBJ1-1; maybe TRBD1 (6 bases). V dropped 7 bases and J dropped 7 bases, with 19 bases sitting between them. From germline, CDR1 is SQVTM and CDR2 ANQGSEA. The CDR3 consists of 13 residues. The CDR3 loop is CSDYRANGYEAFF. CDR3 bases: TGCAGCGACTACAGGGCCAACGGGTATGAAGCTTTCTTT.

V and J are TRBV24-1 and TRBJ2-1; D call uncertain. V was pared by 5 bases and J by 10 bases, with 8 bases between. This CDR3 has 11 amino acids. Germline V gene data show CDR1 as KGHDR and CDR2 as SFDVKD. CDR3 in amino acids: CATSVRGEQFF. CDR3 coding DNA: TGTGCCACCAGTGTGAGAGGCGAGCAGTTCTTC.

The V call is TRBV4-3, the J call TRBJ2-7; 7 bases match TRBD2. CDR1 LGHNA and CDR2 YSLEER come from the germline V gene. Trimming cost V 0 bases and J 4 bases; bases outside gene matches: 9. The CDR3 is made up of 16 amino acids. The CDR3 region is CASSQDQGGRLYEQYF. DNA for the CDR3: TGCGCCAGCAGCCAAGATCAGGGCGGGAGACTTTACGAGCAGTACTTC.

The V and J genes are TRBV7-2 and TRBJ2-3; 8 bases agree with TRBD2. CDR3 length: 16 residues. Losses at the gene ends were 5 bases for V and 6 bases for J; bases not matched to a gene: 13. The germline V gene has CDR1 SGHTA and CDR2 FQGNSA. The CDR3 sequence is CASSGSLERGRDTQYF. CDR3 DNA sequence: TGTGCCAGCAGCGGCTCGTTGGAGCGGGGGCGGGATACGCAGTATTTT.

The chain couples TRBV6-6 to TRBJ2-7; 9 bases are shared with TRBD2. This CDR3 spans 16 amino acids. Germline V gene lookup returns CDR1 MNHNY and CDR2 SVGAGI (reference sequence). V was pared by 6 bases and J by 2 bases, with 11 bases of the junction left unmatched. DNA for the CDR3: TGTGCCAGCAGGAAGCCAATAGCGGGAGTCCCCTACGAGCAGTACTTC. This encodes CASRKPIAGVPYEQYF.

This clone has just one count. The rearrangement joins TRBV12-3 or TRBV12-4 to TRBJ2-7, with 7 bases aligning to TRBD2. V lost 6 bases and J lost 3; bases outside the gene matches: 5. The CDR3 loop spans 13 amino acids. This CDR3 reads CASSLGGVYEQYF. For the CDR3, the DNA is TGTGCCAGCAGCTTGGGGGGGGTCTACGAGCAGTACTTC.

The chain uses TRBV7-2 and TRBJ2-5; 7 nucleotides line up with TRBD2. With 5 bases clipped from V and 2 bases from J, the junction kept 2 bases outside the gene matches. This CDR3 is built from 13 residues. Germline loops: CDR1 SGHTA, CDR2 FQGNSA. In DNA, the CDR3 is TGTGCCAGCAGCGGGGGGGTGCAAGAGACCCAGTACTTC. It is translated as CASSGGVQETQYF. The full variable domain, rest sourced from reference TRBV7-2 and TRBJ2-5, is GAGVSQSPSNKVTEKGKDVELRCDPISGHTALYWYRQSLGQGLEFLIYFQGNSAPDKSGLPSDRFSAERTGGSVSTLTIQRTQQEDSAVYLCASSGGVQETQYFGPGTRLLVL.

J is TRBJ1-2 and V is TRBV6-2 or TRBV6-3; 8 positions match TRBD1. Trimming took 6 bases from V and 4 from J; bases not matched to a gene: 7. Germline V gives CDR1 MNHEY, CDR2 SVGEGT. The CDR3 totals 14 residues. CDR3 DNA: TGTGCCAGCAGACCTGTAGGACAGGGCTATGGCTACACCTTC. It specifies CASRPVGQGYGYTF.

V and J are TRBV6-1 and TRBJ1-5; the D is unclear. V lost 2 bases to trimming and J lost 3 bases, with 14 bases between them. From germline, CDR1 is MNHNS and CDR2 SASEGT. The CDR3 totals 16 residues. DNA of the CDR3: TGTGCCAGCAGTGAACTGGAGCTGTATGCCAATCAGCCCCAGCATTTT. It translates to CASSELELYANQPQHF.

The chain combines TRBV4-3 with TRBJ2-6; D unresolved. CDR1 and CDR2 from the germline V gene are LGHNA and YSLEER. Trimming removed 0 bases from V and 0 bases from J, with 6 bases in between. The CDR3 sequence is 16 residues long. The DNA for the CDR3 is TGCGCCAGCAGCCAAGATTCGTCCTCTGGGGCCAACGTCCTGACTTTC. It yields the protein CASSQDSSSGANVLTF.

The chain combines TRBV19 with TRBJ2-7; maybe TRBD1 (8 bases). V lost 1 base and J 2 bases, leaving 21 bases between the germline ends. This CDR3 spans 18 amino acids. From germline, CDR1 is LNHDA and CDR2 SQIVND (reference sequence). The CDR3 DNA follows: TGTGCCAGTAGTATAGTCGGGGTTACAGGGGGGGCAACCTACGAGCAGTACTTC. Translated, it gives CASSIVGVTGGATYEQYF. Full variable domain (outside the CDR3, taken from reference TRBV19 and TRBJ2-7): DGGITQSPKYLFRKEGQNVTLSCEQNLNHDAMYWYRQDPGQGLRLIYYSQIVNDFQKGDIAEGYSVSREKKESFPLTVTSAQKNPTAFYLCASSIVGVTGGATYEQYFGPGTRLTVT.

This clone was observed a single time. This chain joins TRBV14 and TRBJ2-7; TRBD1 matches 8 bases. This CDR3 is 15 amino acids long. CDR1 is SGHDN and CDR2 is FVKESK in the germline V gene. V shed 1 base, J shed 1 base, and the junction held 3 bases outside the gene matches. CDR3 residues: CASSQAGTGSYEQYF. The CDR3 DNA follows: TGTGCCAGCAGCCAAGCCGGGACAGGATCCTACGAGCAGTACTTC.

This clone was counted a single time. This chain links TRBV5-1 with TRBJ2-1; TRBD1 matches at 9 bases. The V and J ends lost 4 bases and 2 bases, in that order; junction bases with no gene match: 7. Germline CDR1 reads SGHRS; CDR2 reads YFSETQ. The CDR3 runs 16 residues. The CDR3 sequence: CASSPSRTGAYNEQFF. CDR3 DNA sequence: TGCGCCAGCAGCCCGAGCCGGACAGGGGCCTACAATGAGCAGTTCTTC.

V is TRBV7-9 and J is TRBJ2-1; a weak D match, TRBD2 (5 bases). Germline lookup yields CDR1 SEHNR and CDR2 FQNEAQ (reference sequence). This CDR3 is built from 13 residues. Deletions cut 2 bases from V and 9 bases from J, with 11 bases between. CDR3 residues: CASSLLHGGEQFF. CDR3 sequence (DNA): TGTGCCAGCAGCTTATTGCATGGAGGTGAGCAGTTCTTC.